A selection of T cell receptor beta chains follows, all from one sample in a study of cytomegalovirus exposure and HLA in healthy donors. Here immunoSEQ multiplex PCR was the method, and the copy in TCRdb shows in-frame clones only, minus some. The sample comprises 200,000 to 300,000 clones, around 84% of which are singletons, and approximately 0.24% rests with the top ten. The material sequenced was PBMCs. The receptors shown here come from a girl aged 2-9 years in good health and CMV-seronegative. The CDR3 runs from the conserved cysteine through the conserved F or W. The D gene is left open where the match is weak. Clone size is stated in some rows and not others, as once, few, many or a class when expanded.

J: TRBJ1-5
V: TRBV6-1
size: few
D: TRBD1
CDR3: CASSEVQGANQPQHF
DNA: TGTGCCAGCAGTGAAGTTCAGGGGGCGAATCAGCCCCAGCATTTT

J: TRBJ2-2
V: TRBV7-7
size: once
D: TRBD2
CDR3: CASSSGGPNTGELFF
DNA: TGTGCCAGCAGCTCGGGGGGGCCGAACACCGGGGAGCTGTTTTTT

J: TRBJ1-1
V: TRBV25-1
size: few
D: -
CDR3: CASGIDREAFF
DNA: TGTGCCAGCGGAATCGACAGGGAAGCTTTCTTT

J: TRBJ2-7
V: TRBV27
size: -
D: TRBD2
CDR3: CASSLSSGRGSYEQYF
DNA: TGTGCCAGCAGTTTGAGTAGCGGGAGAGGATCCTACGAGCAGTACTTC

J: TRBJ1-4
V: TRBV5-4
size: -
D: -
CDR3: CASSLSPYRDEKLFF
DNA: TGTGCCAGCAGCTTGTCTCCGTACAGGGATGAAAAACTGTTTTTT

J: TRBJ2-1
V: TRBV5-4
size: -
D: -
CDR3: CASSSRDPGTPQFF
DNA: TGTGCCAGCAGCTCGCGAGACCCGGGAACCCCTCAGTTCTTC

J: TRBJ2-3
V: TRBV11-3
size: -
D: -
CDR3: CASSLVSDTQYF
DNA: TGTGCCAGCAGCTTAGTTTCGGATACGCAGTATTTT

J: TRBJ1-2
V: TRBV12-1
size: -
D: -
CDR3: CASSFDRGPRDGYTF
DNA: TGTGCCAGCAGCTTTGACAGGGGCCCACGGGATGGCTACACCTTC

J: TRBJ1-6
V: TRBV7-8
size: once
D: -
CDR3: CASSFLRESSPLHF
DNA: TGTGCCAGCAGCTTCCTCAGGGAATCTTCACCCCTCCACTTT

J: TRBJ2-7
V: TRBV13
size: -
D: -
CDR3: CASSLIGDSPYEQYF
DNA: TGTGCCAGCAGCTTAATTGGGGACTCCCCATACGAGCAGTACTTC

J: TRBJ2-7
V: TRBV7-9
size: -
D: -
CDR3: CATLADSYEQYF
DNA: TGTGCCACCCTAGCCGATTCCTACGAGCAGTACTTC

J: TRBJ2-7
V: TRBV4-2
size: -
D: -
CDR3: CASSSYGSHYEQYF
DNA: TGTGCCAGCAGCTCATACGGGAGCCATTACGAGCAGTACTTC

J: TRBJ1-1
V: TRBV5-1
size: -
D: -
CDR3: CASSFGHEHMNTEAFF
DNA: TGCGCCAGCAGCTTTGGGCACGAGCATATGAACACTGAAGCTTTCTTT

J: TRBJ1-1
V: TRBV28
size: -
D: TRBD1
CDR3: CASNTGGRMNTEAFF
DNA: TGTGCCAGCAACACAGGGGGCCGAATGAACACTGAAGCTTTCTTT

J: TRBJ2-5
V: TRBV5-1
size: -
D: -
CDR3: CASSLGGIQETQYF
DNA: TGCGCCAGCAGCTTAGGAGGGATTCAAGAGACCCAGTACTTC

J: TRBJ2-7
V: TRBV5-6
size: -
D: TRBD1
CDR3: CASSLAGRTGGYEQYF
DNA: TGTGCCAGCAGCTTAGCCGGGCGGACAGGGGGCTACGAGCAGTACTTC

J: TRBJ2-3
V: TRBV5-1
size: -
D: TRBD2
CDR3: CASSFLAGGHVGQADTQYF
DNA: TGCGCCAGCAGCTTTCTAGCGGGGGGGCATGTGGGGCAGGCAGATACGCAGTATTTT

J: TRBJ2-3
V: TRBV7-9
size: -
D: TRBD2
CDR3: CASSLRLAGGTDTQYF
DNA: TGTGCCAGCAGCTTACGACTAGCGGGAGGGACAGATACGCAGTATTTT

J: TRBJ1-2
V: TRBV7-2
size: -
D: -
CDR3: CASSWTRGDQVIRGYTF
DNA: TGTGCCAGCAGCTGGACCCGCGGGGACCAGGTCATAAGGGGCTACACCTTC

J: TRBJ2-2
V: TRBV15
size: -
D: -
CDR3: CATSRPGQLYTGELFF
DNA: TGTGCCACCAGCAGACCTGGACAGCTCTACACCGGGGAGCTGTTTTTT

J: TRBJ2-1
V: TRBV9
size: -
D: TRBD2
CDR3: CASSVGVGTSYNEQFF
DNA: TGTGCCAGCAGCGTAGGGGTGGGGACTAGCTACAATGAGCAGTTCTTC

J: TRBJ1-4
V: TRBV7-2
size: -
D: TRBD1
CDR3: CASSPQGAEKLFF
DNA: TGTGCCAGCAGCCCACAGGGGGCGGAAAAACTGTTTTTT

J: TRBJ2-2
V: TRBV19
size: -
D: TRBD2
CDR3: CASSSGSVTGELFF
DNA: TGTGCCAGTAGTAGCGGGAGCGTCACCGGGGAGCTGTTTTTT

J: TRBJ2-7
V: TRBV7-9
size: few
D: TRBD1
CDR3: CASSVLQTGDSYEQYF
DNA: TGTGCCAGCAGCGTCCTCCAGACAGGGGACTCCTACGAGCAGTACTTC

J: TRBJ1-2
V: TRBV6-5
size: -
D: TRBD1
CDR3: CASSYSWDRGQGYTF
DNA: TGTGCCAGCAGTTACTCTTGGGACAGGGGTCAAGGCTACACCTTC

J: TRBJ1-2
V: TRBV27
size: -
D: TRBD1
CDR3: CASSPFGQGANYGYTF
DNA: TGTGCCAGCAGTCCCTTCGGACAGGGGGCCAACTATGGCTACACCTTC

J: TRBJ2-1
V: TRBV7-9
size: -
D: -
CDR3: CASSLGANEQFF
DNA: TGTGCCAGCAGCTTAGGGGCGAATGAGCAGTTCTTC

J: TRBJ2-5
V: TRBV5-6
size: -
D: TRBD1
CDR3: CASSLAAGGSEETQYF
DNA: TGTGCCAGCAGCTTGGCCGCAGGGGGCTCGGAAGAGACCCAGTACTTC

J: TRBJ2-7
V: TRBV28
size: few
D: TRBD2
CDR3: CASSLPSGLDSYEQYF
DNA: TGTGCCAGCAGTTTACCTTCGGGACTAGACTCCTACGAGCAGTACTTC

J: TRBJ2-1
V: TRBV4-2
size: -
D: -
CDR3: CASSLRENEQFF
DNA: TGTGCCAGCAGCCTACGCGAGAATGAGCAGTTCTTC

J: TRBJ1-1
V: TRBV5-1
size: -
D: -
CDR3: CASSLQAANTEAFF
DNA: TGCGCCAGCAGCTTGCAGGCAGCGAACACTGAAGCTTTCTTT

J: TRBJ2-5
V: TRBV7-9
size: -
D: TRBD2
CDR3: CASSLDLAGTETQYF
DNA: TGTGCCAGCAGCTTAGACCTAGCGGGGACGGAGACCCAGTACTTC

J: TRBJ2-1
V: TRBV5-6
size: -
D: -
CDR3: CASSAVGESDYNEQFF
DNA: TGTGCCAGCAGCGCCGTCGGGGAGTCCGACTACAATGAGCAGTTCTTC

J: TRBJ1-1
V: TRBV6-6
size: few
D: -
CDR3: CASSYSQGFSEAFF
DNA: TGTGCCAGCAGTTACTCGCAGGGTTTTTCTGAAGCTTTCTTT

J: TRBJ1-2
V: TRBV19
size: -
D: -
CDR3: CASSIDLGQSGGYTF
DNA: TGTGCCAGTAGTATAGATCTTGGACAGTCCGGTGGCTACACCTTC

J: TRBJ1-2
V: TRBV6-1
size: -
D: TRBD1
CDR3: CASTQGGMGYTF
DNA: TGTGCCAGCACGCAGGGGGGTATGGGCTACACCTTC

J: TRBJ1-2
V: TRBV6-1
size: -
D: -
CDR3: CASKRENSAYGYTF
DNA: TGTGCCAGCAAGCGGGAGAATTCAGCCTATGGCTACACCTTC

J: TRBJ2-7
V: TRBV27
size: -
D: -
CDR3: CASRGDTMEEF
DNA: TGTGCCAGTCGGGGGGACACCATGGAGGAGTTC

J: TRBJ2-7
V: TRBV7-2
size: -
D: TRBD2
CDR3: CASSLGDAGGAYEQYF
DNA: TGTGCCAGCAGCTTAGGCGACGCGGGAGGCGCCTACGAGCAGTACTTC

J: TRBJ2-7
V: TRBV25-1
size: few
D: TRBD1
CDR3: CASSSTTGQGLHEQYF
DNA: TGTGCCAGCAGTTCAACAACGGGACAGGGCTTGCACGAGCAGTACTTC

J: TRBJ2-3
V: TRBV7-3
size: -
D: TRBD2
CDR3: CASSLSGGAPDTQYF
DNA: TGTGCCAGCAGCCTTAGCGGGGGGGCCCCAGATACGCAGTATTTT

J: TRBJ2-3
V: TRBV5-6
size: once
D: TRBD2
CDR3: CASSLLAGEGRYTDTQYF
DNA: TGTGCCAGCAGCTTGCTGGCGGGAGAGGGCCGGTACACAGATACGCAGTATTTT

J: TRBJ2-5
V: TRBV6-5
size: -
D: -
CDR3: CASSARGRETQYF
DNA: TGTGCCAGCAGTGCCCGGGGGAGGGAGACCCAGTACTTC

J: TRBJ2-3
V: TRBV30
size: -
D: TRBD1
CDR3: CAWSRQGKGLDTQYF
DNA: TGTGCCTGGAGTAGACAGGGGAAGGGCCTTGATACGCAGTATTTT

J: TRBJ1-1
V: TRBV4-1
size: -
D: TRBD1
CDR3: CASSPRQGGSHMNTEAFF
DNA: TGCGCCAGCAGCCCCCGACAGGGGGGCTCCCACATGAACACTGAAGCTTTCTTT